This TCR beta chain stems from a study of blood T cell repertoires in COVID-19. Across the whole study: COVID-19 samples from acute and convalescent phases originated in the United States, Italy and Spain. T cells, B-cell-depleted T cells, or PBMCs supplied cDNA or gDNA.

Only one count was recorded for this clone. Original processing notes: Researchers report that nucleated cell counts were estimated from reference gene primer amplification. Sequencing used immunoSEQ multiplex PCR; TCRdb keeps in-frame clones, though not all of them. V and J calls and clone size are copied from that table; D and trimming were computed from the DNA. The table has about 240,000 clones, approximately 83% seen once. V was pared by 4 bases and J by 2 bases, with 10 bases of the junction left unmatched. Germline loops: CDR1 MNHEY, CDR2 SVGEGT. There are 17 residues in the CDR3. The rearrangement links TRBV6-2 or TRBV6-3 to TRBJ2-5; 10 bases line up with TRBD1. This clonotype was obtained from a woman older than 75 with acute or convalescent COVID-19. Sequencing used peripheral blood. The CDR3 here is CASSSPRPGQGQETQYF. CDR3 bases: TGTGCCAGCAGTTCACCCCGTCCGGGACAGGGGCAAGAGACCCAGTACTTC.